Below, one T cell receptor beta chain is given with its context. Profiling relied on immunoSEQ multiplex PCR, and the TCRdb table lists in-frame clones only, not all of them. The profile shows fewer than 95,000 clones, around 87% of them singletons. This specimen belongs to a study of blood T cell repertoires in COVID-19. About the study: Donors in the United States, Italy and Spain gave samples during acute or convalescent COVID-19. The analysed material was cDNA or gDNA that came from T cells, B-cell-depleted T cells, or PBMCs.

The CDR3 contains 11 residues. The ends were cut back, 6 bases at V and 2 bases at J, with 3 bases in the middle. CDR1 is MNHEY, CDR2 SVGAGI, per germline. The sequence came from a male donor with acute or convalescent COVID-19. This chain joins TRBV6-5 and TRBJ2-3; D is uncertain. The sample was peripheral blood. The CDR3 nucleotides are TGTGCCAGCAGCCTCACAGATACGCAGTATTTT. Its translation is CASSLTDTQYF.